This T cell receptor (beta chain) was sequenced during a study of shared clonotypes between healthy human individuals. Naive CD8 cells were CD45RO-negative, positively selected for CCR7, excluding terminally differentiated effector memory CD45RA+ cells. Around 200 ng DNA, approximately 30,000 T cell genomes, went into each sorted-subset replicate PCR. TCRdb keeps only in-frame clones here, not all; method: immunoSEQ multiplex PCR. The sample consists of about 2,200,000 clones, about 93% of them appearing once. The germline CDR1 and CDR2 sequences are SGHVS and FQNEAQ. The CDR3 contains 15 residues. Trimming stripped 1 base from V and 0 bases from J, with 9 bases between.

The chain employs TRBV7-8 and TRBJ1-2; tentatively, D is TRBD1 (6 bases). The sequenced sample was naive CD8+ T cells from PBMCs. This clonotype was obtained from a man between 18 and 29 years old in good health. Some clones in this sample may be carry-over from other donors' samples. CDR3 region: CASSLGGHPNYGYTF. The CDR3 region has the DNA TGTGCCAGCAGCTTAGGGGGACACCCTAACTATGGCTACACCTTC.